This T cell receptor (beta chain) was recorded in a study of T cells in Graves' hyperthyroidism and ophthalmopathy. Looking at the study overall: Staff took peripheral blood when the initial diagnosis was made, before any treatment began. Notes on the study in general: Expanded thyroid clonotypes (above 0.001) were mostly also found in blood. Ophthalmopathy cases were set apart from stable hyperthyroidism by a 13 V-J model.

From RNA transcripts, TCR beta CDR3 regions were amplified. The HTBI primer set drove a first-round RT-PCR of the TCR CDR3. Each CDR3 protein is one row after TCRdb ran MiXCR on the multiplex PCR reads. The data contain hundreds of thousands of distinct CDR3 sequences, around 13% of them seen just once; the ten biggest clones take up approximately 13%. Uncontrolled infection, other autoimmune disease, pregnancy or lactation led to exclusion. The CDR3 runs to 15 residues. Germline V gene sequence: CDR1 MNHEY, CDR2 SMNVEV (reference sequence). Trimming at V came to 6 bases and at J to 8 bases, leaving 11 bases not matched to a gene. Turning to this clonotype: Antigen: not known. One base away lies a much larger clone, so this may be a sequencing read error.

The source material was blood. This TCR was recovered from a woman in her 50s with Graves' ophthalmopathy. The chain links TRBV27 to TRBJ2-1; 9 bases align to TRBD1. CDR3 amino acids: CASSSHRGRSYEQFF. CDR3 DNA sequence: TGTGCCAGCAGCTCCCACAGGGGGCGGTCATATGAGCAGTTCTTC.